This T cell receptor (beta chain) came from a study of blood T cell repertoires in COVID-19. For the study at large: The samples span acute and convalescent COVID-19 from the United States, Italy and Spain. T cells, B-cell-depleted T cells, or PBMCs supplied cDNA or gDNA.

The CDR3 consists of 14 residues. Germline CDR1 reads SGHVS; CDR2 reads FQNEAQ. The J segment lost 4 bases and the V segment lost 3 bases, leaving 4 bases of the junction unmatched. Only one count was recorded for this clone. In the authors' workflow: Quantification of nucleated cells was approximated via reference gene primer amplification. Clones were read by immunoSEQ multiplex PCR, and TCRdb kept only the in-frame ones, dropping some. The V and J calls and clone size were taken over from that table, and D and trimming were inferred from the DNA. The sample has 35,000 to 40,000 clones; under 90% are singletons.

J is TRBJ2-3 and V is TRBV7-8, with 7 bases identical to TRBD1. The source of this sequence is a man in his 70s with acute or convalescent COVID-19. The sample comprised peripheral blood. The CDR3 region is CASSFGQGADTQYF. CDR3 sequence (DNA): TGTGCCAGCAGCTTCGGGCAGGGGGCAGATACGCAGTATTTT.